This TCR beta chain was retrieved from a study of shared clonotypes between healthy human individuals. Measured with immunoSEQ multiplex PCR; TCRdb has only the in-frame clones, and not every one. Of some 2,500,000 clones listed, more than 85% are singletons. Germline CDR1 is ENHRY and CDR2 is SYGVKD. The length of the CDR3 is 14 residues. V lost 0 bases to trimming and J lost 2 bases, with 7 bases between them. Study-wide findings and caveats: Measured sharing among donors was expected to vary with sequencing depth.

On this clone: No antigen is known for it.

This receptor was obtained from a man aged 18 to 35 in good health. Some clones in this sample may be carry-over from other donors' samples. The chain combines TRBV10-3 with TRBJ2-5; TRBD1 might be the D (5 bases). The specimen sequenced was naive CD4+ T cells from PBMCs. Subset noted: CD45RA+ positively selected. The CDR3 sequence: CAISESDTQETQYF. In DNA form, the CDR3 reads TGTGCCATCAGTGAGTCGGACACTCAAGAGACCCAGTACTTC.